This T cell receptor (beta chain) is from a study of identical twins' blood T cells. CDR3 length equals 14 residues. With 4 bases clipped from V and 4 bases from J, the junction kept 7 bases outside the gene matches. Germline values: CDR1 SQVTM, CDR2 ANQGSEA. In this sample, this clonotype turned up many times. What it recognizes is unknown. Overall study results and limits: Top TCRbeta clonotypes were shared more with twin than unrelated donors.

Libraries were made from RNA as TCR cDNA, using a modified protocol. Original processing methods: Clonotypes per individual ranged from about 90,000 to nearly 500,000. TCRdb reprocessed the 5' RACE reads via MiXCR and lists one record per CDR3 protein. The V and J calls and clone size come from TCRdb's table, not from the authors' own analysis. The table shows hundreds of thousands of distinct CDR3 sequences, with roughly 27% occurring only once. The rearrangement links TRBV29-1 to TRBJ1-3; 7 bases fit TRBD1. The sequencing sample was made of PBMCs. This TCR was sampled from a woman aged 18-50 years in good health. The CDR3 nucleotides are TGCAGCGTTGTAGGACAGGCAGACGGAAACACCATATATTTT. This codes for CSVVGQADGNTIYF.